Included here is one TCR beta chain sequence, with context. The sample belongs to a study of blood T cells in healthy people across ages. V was trimmed by 1 base and J by 4 bases, leaving 10 bases between them. Germline values: CDR1 SGHAT, CDR2 FQNNGV. The CDR3 is 15 residues long. Sample-barcoded 5' priming and a J-beta primer mix drove a second PCR of 7 to 11 cycles. Every cDNA was tagged by a template-switch adaptor with 12 random nucleotides. From the 5' RACE reads, TCRdb called clonotypes with MiXCR, one entry per CDR3 protein. The sample yields some 900,000 distinct CDR3 sequences, more than 25% seen once.

This sequence joins TRBV11-2 and TRBJ2-2; the D gene is possibly TRBD1 (5 bases). The specimen was blood. The sequence was obtained from an elderly woman in good health. The CDR3 region is CASSLGRVGTGELFF. The CDR3 DNA reads as TGTGCCAGCAGCTTAGGCAGGGTGGGCACCGGGGAGCTGTTTTTT.